The present T cell receptor beta chain was sequenced within a study of shared clonotypes between healthy human individuals. Of note for this clone: The likely explanation is a read error, given a far larger clone one base away.

Original analysis: There were no quality scores in the junction-only immunoSEQ sequences, so filtering differed. Assay used: immunoSEQ multiplex PCR; TCRdb lists only in-frame clones, some missing. V and J calls and clone size are copied from that table; D and trimming were computed from the DNA. Altogether approximately 500,000 clones are present, over 75% being singletons, with the ten largest covering roughly 12%. Germline V gene lookup returns CDR1 SQVTM and CDR2 ANQGSEA. This CDR3 is 13 amino acids long. V was clipped by 7 bases and J by 7 bases; unmatched bases: 8. Sequenced sample: PBMCs. This receptor was taken from a woman aged 35 to 49 in good health. Some clones in this sample may be carry-over from other donors' samples. V gene TRBV29-1 combines with J gene TRBJ2-7; 12 nucleotides agree with TRBD2. The CDR3 spells CSGRLAGDGEQYF. CDR3 coding DNA: TGCAGCGGGCGACTAGCGGGAGACGGGGAGCAGTACTTC.